This T cell receptor (beta chain) is drawn from a study of blood T cell repertoires in COVID-19. Only in-frame clones appear in the TCRdb table, and some are missing; sequencing was by immunoSEQ multiplex PCR. This sample has 72,000 or so clones, with roughly 80% found just once. The sequence came from a man between 65 and 79 years old who had recovered from COVID-19. The sequenced material came from peripheral blood.

The DNA for the CDR3 is TGTGCCAGCAGCCAAGATTGGACTAGCGGGATTACGCAGTATTTT. Encoded protein: CASSQDWTSGITQYF. The chain links TRBV3-1 (or the pseudogene TRBV3-2) to TRBJ2-3, with 12 bases matching TRBD2. This CDR3 is built from 15 residues. The V gene end was trimmed by 0 bases and the J gene end by 8 bases; junction bases not matched to a gene: 3. CDR1 is LGHDT, CDR2 YNNKEL, per germline (reference sequence).